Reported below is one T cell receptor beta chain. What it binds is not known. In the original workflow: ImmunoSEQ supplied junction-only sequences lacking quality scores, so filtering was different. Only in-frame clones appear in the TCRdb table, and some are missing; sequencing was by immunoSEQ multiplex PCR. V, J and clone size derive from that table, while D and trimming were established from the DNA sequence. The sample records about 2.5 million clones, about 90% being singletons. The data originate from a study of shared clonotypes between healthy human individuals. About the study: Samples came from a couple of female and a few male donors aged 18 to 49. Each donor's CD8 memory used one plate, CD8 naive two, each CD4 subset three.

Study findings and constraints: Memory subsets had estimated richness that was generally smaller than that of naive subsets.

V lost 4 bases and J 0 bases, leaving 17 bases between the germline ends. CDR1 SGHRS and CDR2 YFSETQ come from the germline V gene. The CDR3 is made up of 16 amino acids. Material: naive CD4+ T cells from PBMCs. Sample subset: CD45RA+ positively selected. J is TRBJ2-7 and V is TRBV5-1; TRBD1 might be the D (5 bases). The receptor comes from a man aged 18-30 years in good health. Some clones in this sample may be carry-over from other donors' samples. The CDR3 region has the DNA TGCGCCAGCAGCCCAGGAACAGGCGTCGCCTCCTACGAGCAGTACTTC. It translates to CASSPGTGVASYEQYF.